This T cell receptor (beta chain) was identified in a study of human T cells and chemical hapten exposure. Study information: The study patch tested 0.01% DPC on the upper back and read results at 6 days.

Unique molecular identifiers were linked by the library to individual cDNA molecules. In TCRdb, the RACE reads were re-called with MiXCR into one record per CDR3 protein. The data show tens of thousands of distinct CDR3 sequences, with approximately 9.5% seen just once and 20% to 30% held by the top ten. This clonotype has only a few counts. Time point reported: patch test 3, about 24 weeks after DPC sensitization. As to treatment: therapeutic diphenylcyclopropenone sensitization with weekly scalp DPC. Unfractionated whole blood was the source from which total RNA was extracted. The TCR was taken from a man over 45 with alopecia areata. Some clones in this sample may be carry-over from other donors' samples. This specimen consisted of whole blood, obtained in connection with sensitization to the hapten diphenylcyclopropenone (DPC).

The CDR3 coding sequence is TGTGCCACGGCCCCCGCGGGAGGGGTCACAGATACGCAGTATTTT. This gives the protein CATAPAGGVTDTQYF. This chain connects TRBV15 to TRBJ2-3; 9 bases match TRBD2. This CDR3 contains 15 residues. J lost 2 bases, V lost 9 bases, and 9 bases had no gene match. The germline V gene has CDR1 LNHNV and CDR2 YYDKDF (reference sequence).